Listed below are T cell receptor beta chains from one sample, sequenced in a study of T-cell memory formation after mild COVID-19. MiXCR, run by TCRdb on the 5' RACE reads, gives a single entry per CDR3 protein. The table records around 450,000 distinct CDR3 sequences, around 18% of them present only once. Material: PBMCs or a T cell subset sorted from them (not recorded which). The receptor source for this set is an adult woman who had mild COVID-19 (a few samples of this study predate the infection). Cell type and time point are not known. CDR3s include the opening cysteine and the closing phenylalanine or tryptophan.

CDR3 protein: CATRDDLPEYNTEAFF
V gene: TRBV15
J gene: TRBJ1-1

CDR3 protein: CASSWASGAYEQYF
V gene: TRBV14
J gene: TRBJ2-7

CDR3 protein: CASSPQREFYEQYF
V gene: TRBV7-2
J gene: TRBJ2-7

CDR3 protein: CASSLARLAGFSSGANVLTF
V gene: TRBV12-3/TRBV12-4
J gene: TRBJ2-6

CDR3 protein: CSASSEDREKLFF
V gene: TRBV20-1
J gene: TRBJ1-4

CDR3 protein: CASSLLGGPSEAFF
V gene: TRBV27
J gene: TRBJ1-1

CDR3 protein: CASSQDGDRPYGYTF
V gene: TRBV4-3
J gene: TRBJ1-2

CDR3 protein: CAISAPGTGTYEQYF
V gene: TRBV10-3
J gene: TRBJ2-7

CDR3 protein: CASSLVPGPWYF
V gene: TRBV12-3/TRBV12-4
J gene: TRBJ2-4

CDR3 protein: CSARDRWLAGTDTQYF
V gene: TRBV20-1
J gene: TRBJ2-3

CDR3 protein: CASSQDTGGDTEAFF
V gene: TRBV4-2
J gene: TRBJ1-1

CDR3 protein: CASTQSGIREQYF
V gene: TRBV3-1
J gene: TRBJ2-7

CDR3 protein: CSARDVPSGRAVYNEQFF
V gene: TRBV20-1
J gene: TRBJ2-1

CDR3 protein: CASSLDGLETQYF
V gene: TRBV5-1
J gene: TRBJ2-5

CDR3 protein: CASSSTTGYNQPQHF
V gene: TRBV7-9
J gene: TRBJ1-5

CDR3 protein: CASSQERTYQETQYF
V gene: TRBV14
J gene: TRBJ2-5

CDR3 protein: CASSQGTGGFQTQYF
V gene: TRBV4-3
J gene: TRBJ2-5

CDR3 protein: CASSLGGLPVDTQYF
V gene: TRBV6-2/TRBV6-3
J gene: TRBJ2-3

CDR3 protein: CSATESTDTQYF
V gene: TRBV20-1
J gene: TRBJ2-3

CDR3 protein: CASSLRQGDETQYF
V gene: TRBV12-3/TRBV12-4
J gene: TRBJ2-5

CDR3 protein: CASSYSRGGVGYNEQFF
V gene: TRBV6-6
J gene: TRBJ2-1

CDR3 protein: CASSVWGATDTQYF
V gene: TRBV9
J gene: TRBJ2-3

CDR3 protein: CASSFGDGTYGYTF
V gene: TRBV12-3/TRBV12-4
J gene: TRBJ1-2